This T cell receptor beta chain stems from a study of T cell repertoires in cytomegalovirus infection. Overall study context: Public TCR beta signature analysis indicated the presence of both CMV infection and matching HLA type. General study findings and limits: In two of eight donors, the top clonotype was HLA-C-restricted CMV-specific.

CDR3 length: 15 residues. The V end was cut by 7 bases, the J end by 0 bases, with 16 bases between. CDR1 is MDHEN, CDR2 SYDVKM, per germline. A single record per CDR3 protein comes from TCRdb applying MiXCR to the reads. Of 85,000 to 130,000 distinct CDR3 sequences in the sample, 20% to 30% are singletons; the top ten hold about two fifths. In the case of this clonotype: No antigen is known for it.

V and J are TRBV28 and TRBJ2-7; the D gene could be TRBD1 or TRBD2 (5 bases each). The receptor comes from a human donor in good health (CMV status not recorded). Some clones in this sample may be carry-over from other donors' samples. The specimen sequenced was CD8+ T cells from PBMCs. Written as DNA, the CDR3 is TGTGCCAGCACCCCTTCGGGAACAGGCTCCTACGAGCAGTACTTC. Its translation is CASTPSGTGSYEQYF.